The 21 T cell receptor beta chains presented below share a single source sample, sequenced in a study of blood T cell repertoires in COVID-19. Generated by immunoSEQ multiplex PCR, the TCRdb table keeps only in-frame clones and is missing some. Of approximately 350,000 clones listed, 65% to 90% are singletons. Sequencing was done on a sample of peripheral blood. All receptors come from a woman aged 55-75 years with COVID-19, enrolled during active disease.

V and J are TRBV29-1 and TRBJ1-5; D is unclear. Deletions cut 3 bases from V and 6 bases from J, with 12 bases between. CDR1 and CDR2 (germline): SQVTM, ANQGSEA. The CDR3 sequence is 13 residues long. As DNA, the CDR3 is TGCAGCGTTGAGGCGGAATCCGGTCAGCCCCAGCATTTT. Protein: CSVEAESGQPQHF.

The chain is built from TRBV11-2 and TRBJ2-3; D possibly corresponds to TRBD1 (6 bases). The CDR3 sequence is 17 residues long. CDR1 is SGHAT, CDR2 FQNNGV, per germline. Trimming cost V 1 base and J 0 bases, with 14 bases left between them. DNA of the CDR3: TGTGCCAGCAGCTTAGCCGGGACATCAACTAGCACAGATACGCAGTATTTT. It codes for CASSLAGTSTSTDTQYF.

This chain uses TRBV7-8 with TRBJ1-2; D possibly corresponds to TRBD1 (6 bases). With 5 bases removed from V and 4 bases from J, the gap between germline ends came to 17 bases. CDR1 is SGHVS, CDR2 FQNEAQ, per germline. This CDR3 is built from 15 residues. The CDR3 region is CASSAQQGGGYGYTF. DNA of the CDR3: TGTGCCAGCAGCGCACAACAGGGAGGGGGCTATGGCTACACCTTC.

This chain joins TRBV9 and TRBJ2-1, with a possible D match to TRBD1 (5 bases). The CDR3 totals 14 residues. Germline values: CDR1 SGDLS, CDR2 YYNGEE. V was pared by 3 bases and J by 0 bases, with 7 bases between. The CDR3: CASSGGLSYNEQFF. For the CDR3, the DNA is TGTGCCAGCAGCGGGGGCCTCTCCTACAATGAGCAGTTCTTC.

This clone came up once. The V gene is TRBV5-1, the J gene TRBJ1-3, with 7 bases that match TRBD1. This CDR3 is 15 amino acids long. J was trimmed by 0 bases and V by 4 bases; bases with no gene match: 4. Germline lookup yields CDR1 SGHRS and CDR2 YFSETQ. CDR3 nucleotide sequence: TGCGCCAGCAGCGGAGGGACAGCCTCTGGAAACACCATATATTTT. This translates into CASSGGTASGNTIYF.

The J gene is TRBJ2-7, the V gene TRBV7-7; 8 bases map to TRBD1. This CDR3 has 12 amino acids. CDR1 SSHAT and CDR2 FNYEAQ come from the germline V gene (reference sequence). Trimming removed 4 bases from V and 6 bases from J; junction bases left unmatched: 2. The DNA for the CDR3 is TGTGCCAGCAGCTCCACAGGGGGCGAGCAGTACTTC. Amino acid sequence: CASSSTGGEQYF.

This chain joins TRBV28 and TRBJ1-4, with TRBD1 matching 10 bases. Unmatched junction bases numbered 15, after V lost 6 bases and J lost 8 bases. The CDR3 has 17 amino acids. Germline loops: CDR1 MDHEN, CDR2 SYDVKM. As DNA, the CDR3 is TGTGCCAGCAGCAGCCCAGTGGGGACAGGGGTACGAGAAAAACTGTTTTTT. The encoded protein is CASSSPVGTGVREKLFF. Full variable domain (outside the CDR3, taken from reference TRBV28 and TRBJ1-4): DVKVTQSSRYLVKRTGEKVFLECVQDMDHENMFWYRQDPGLGLRLIYFSYDVKMKEKGDIPEGYSVSREKKERFSLILESASTNQTSMYLCASSSPVGTGVREKLFFGSGTQLSVL.

DNA for the CDR3: TGTGCTAGTGGTTTGACAAACCTCATCCTCGACAGGCAAGTTAATCAGCCCCAGCATTTT. It is translated as CASGLTNLILDRQVNQPQHF. V usage is TRBV12-5 and J usage is TRBJ1-5; possibly TRBD1 for D (6 bases). V was shortened by 2 bases and J by 4 bases, with 27 bases between the two germline ends. The CDR3 sequence is 20 residues long. Looked up from germline, CDR1 is LGHNT and CDR2 is FRNRAP.

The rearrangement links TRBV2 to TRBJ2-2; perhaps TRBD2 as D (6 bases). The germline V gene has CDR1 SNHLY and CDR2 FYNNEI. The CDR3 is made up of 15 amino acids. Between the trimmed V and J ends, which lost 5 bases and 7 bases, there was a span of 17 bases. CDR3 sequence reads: CASSPEGGDGGELFF. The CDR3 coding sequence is TGTGCCAGCAGTCCTGAAGGCGGGGATGGCGGGGAGCTGTTTTTT.

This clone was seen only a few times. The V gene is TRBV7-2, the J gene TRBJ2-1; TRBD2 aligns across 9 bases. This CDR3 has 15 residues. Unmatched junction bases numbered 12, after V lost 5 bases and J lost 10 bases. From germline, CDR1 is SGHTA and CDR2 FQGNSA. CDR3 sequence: CASSPGAGGPREQFF. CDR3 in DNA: TGTGCCAGCAGCCCCGGTGCGGGGGGGCCCAGAGAGCAGTTCTTC.

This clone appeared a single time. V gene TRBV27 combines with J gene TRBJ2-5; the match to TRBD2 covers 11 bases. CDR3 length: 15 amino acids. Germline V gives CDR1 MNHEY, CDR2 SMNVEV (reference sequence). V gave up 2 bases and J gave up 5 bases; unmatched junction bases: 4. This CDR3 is CASSLVAGGVETQYF. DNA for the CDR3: TGTGCCAGCAGTTTAGTAGCGGGGGGGGTGGAGACCCAGTACTTC.

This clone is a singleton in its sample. The DNA for the CDR3 is TGTGCCACCAGGCGCGGACAGGGGCGCTACGAGCAGTACTTC. Translating gives CATRRGQGRYEQYF. This rearrangement joins TRBV24-1 to TRBJ2-7, with 9 nucleotides matching TRBD1. The trim removed 7 bases at V and 3 bases at J, leaving 6 bases unmatched. The CDR3 covers 14 residues. CDR1 KGHDR and CDR2 SFDVKD come from the germline V gene.

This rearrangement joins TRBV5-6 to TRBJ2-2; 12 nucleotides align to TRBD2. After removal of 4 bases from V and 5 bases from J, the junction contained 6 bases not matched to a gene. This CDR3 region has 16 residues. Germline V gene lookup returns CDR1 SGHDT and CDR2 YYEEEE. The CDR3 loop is CASSQLAGGQTGELFF. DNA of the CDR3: TGTGCCAGCAGCCAGCTAGCGGGGGGGCAAACCGGGGAGCTGTTTTTT.

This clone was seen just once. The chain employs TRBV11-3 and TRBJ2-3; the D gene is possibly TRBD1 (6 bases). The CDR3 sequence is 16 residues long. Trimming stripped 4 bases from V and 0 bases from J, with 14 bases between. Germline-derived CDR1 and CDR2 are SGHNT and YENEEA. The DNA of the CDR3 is TGTGCCAGCAGCTCCCCAGGGGTAGCTAGCACAGATACGCAGTATTTT. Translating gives CASSSPGVASTDTQYF.

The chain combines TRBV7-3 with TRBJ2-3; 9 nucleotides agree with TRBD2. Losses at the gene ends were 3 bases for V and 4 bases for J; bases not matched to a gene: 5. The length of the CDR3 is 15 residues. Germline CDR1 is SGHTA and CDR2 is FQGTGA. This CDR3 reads CASSFGLANPDTQYF. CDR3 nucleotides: TGTGCCAGCAGCTTCGGACTAGCGAACCCAGATACGCAGTATTTT.

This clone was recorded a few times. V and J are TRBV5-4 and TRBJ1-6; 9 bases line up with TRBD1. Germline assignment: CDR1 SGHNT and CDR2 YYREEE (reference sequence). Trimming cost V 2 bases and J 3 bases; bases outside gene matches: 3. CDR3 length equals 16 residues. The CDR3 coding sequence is TGTGCCAGCAGCTTCCGGGGACAGGGCTATAATTCACCCCTCCACTTT. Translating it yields CASSFRGQGYNSPLHF.

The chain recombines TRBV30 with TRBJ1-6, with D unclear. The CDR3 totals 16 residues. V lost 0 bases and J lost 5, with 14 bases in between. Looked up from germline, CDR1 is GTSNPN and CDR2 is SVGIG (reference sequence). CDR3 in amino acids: CAWSVLMRVDNSPLHF. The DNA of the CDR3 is TGTGCCTGGAGTGTACTCATGAGGGTGGATAATTCACCCCTCCACTTT.

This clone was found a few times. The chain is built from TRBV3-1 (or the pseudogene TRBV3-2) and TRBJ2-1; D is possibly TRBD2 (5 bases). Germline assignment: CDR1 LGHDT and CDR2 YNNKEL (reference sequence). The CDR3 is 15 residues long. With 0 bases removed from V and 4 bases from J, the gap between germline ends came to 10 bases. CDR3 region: CASSQDVSGYNEQFF. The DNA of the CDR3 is TGTGCCAGCAGCCAAGACGTATCGGGATACAATGAGCAGTTCTTC.

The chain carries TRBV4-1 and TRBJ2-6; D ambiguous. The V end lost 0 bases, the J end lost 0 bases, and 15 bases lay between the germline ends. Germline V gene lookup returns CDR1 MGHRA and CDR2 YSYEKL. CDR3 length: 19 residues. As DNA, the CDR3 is TGCGCCAGCAGCCAAGAAACAGATCTATTATTCTCTGGGGCCAACGTCCTGACTTTC. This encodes CASSQETDLLFSGANVLTF.

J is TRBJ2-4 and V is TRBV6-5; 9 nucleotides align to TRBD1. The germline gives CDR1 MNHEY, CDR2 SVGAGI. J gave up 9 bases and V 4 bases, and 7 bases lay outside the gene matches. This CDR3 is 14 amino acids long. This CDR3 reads CASSSWTGEAIQYF. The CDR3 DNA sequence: TGTGCCAGCAGTTCTTGGACAGGGGAGGCCATTCAGTACTTC.

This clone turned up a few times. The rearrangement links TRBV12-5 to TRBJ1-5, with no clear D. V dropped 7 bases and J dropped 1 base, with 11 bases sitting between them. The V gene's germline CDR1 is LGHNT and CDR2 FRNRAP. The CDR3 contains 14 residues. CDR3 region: CASALRVSNQPQHF. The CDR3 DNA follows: TGTGCTAGTGCACTGAGGGTCAGCAATCAGCCCCAGCATTTT.